The 10 T cell receptor beta chains given below trace back to one sample, sequenced in a study of T cells in Graves' hyperthyroidism and ophthalmopathy. RNA transcripts were the template for amplifying TCR beta CDR3 regions. When the TCR CDR3 underwent first-round RT-PCR, the HTBI primer set was used. Via MiXCR, TCRdb re-called the multiplex PCR reads, giving one row per CDR3 protein. The data hold under 450,000 distinct CDR3 sequences, with 15% to 19% observed a single time. The sequencing sample was made of blood. The receptors derive from a woman under 30 with Graves' hyperthyroidism.

This clonotype was picked up many times. The chain links TRBV18 to TRBJ2-3; maybe TRBD1 (6 bases). The germline gives CDR1 KGHSH, CDR2 LQKENI. CDR3 length: 16 amino acids. The V and J ends lost 3 bases and 0 bases respectively, with 13 bases between them. CDR3 in DNA: TGTGCCAGCTCACCCATCGGACAGTCTAGCACAGATACGCAGTATTTT. This sequence encodes CASSPIGQSSTDTQYF. The whole variable domain, remainder taken from reference TRBV18 and TRBJ2-3, is NAGVMQNPRHLVRRRGQEARLRCSPMKGHSHVYWYRQLPEEGLKFMVYLQKENIIDESGMPKERFSAEFPKEGPSILRIQQVVRGDSAAYFCASSPIGQSSTDTQYFGPGTRLTVL.

The chain combines TRBV20-1 with TRBJ2-7; TRBD1 agrees at 10 bases. The CDR3 sequence is 16 residues long. The V and J ends lost 0 bases and 4 bases, in that order; junction bases with no gene match: 9. Germline V gene lookup returns CDR1 DFQATT and CDR2 SNEGSKA (reference sequence). CDR3 coding DNA: TGCAGTGCTAGAGATCTAAGGACAGGGGGGGGTTACGAGCAGTACTTC. This codes for CSARDLRTGGGYEQYF.

There are a few counts of this clonotype. This CDR3 reads CASSLGVSRNTIYF. CDR3 nucleotide sequence: TGCGCCAGCAGCTTGGGGGTCTCGCGCAACACCATATATTTT. The V and J genes are TRBV5-1 and TRBJ1-3; D not certain. This CDR3 has 14 amino acids. Per germline, CDR1 SGHRS and CDR2 YFSETQ. The germline V and J ends were trimmed by 0 bases and 7 bases, with 11 bases remaining between them.

This clonotype was seen at least ten times. The rearrangement uses TRBV19 and TRBJ2-7; the D gene is possibly TRBD2 (5 bases). Trimming took off 6 bases at V and 3 bases at J, with 21 bases between the two ends. CDR1 is LNHDA and CDR2 is SQIVND in the germline V gene (reference sequence). CDR3 length: 16 residues. CDR3 coding DNA: TGTGCCAGTAGCCGCGGGCTGGCTTTCCCCGTCTACGAGCAGTACTTC. This translates into CASSRGLAFPVYEQYF. Full variable domain (outside the CDR3, taken from reference TRBV19 and TRBJ2-7): DGGITQSPKYLFRKEGQNVTLSCEQNLNHDAMYWYRQDPGQGLRLIYYSQIVNDFQKGDIAEGYSVSREKKESFPLTVTSAQKNPTAFYLCASSRGLAFPVYEQYFGPGTRLTVT.

The chain employs TRBV6-5 and TRBJ2-2, with 9 bases matching TRBD2. V lost 7 bases and J lost 3; bases outside the gene matches: 9. The CDR3 is 16 residues long. Germline CDR1 and CDR2: MNHEY and SVGAGI. This chain's CDR3 is CASTLLAGEDTGELFF. The CDR3 DNA is TGTGCCAGCACACTTTTAGCGGGAGAGGACACCGGGGAGCTGTTTTTT.

This clonotype was seen ten or more times. The chain recombines TRBV10-2 with TRBJ2-1; the match to TRBD2 covers 9 bases. V shed 5 bases, J shed 7 bases, and the junction held 9 bases outside the gene matches. CDR1 WSHSY and CDR2 SAAADI come from the germline V gene. The CDR3 spans 15 residues. As DNA, the CDR3 is TGCGCCAGCAGTATTCGGGGCGGGAGGGGGAATGAGCAGTTCTTC. Translating it yields CASSIRGGRGNEQFF.

This clonotype was recorded many times. The gene calls are TRBV6-5 and TRBJ2-7, with 10 bases aligning to TRBD1. The germline V gene encodes CDR1 MNHEY and CDR2 SVGAGI. This CDR3 spans 15 amino acids. The trim removed 2 bases at V and 2 bases at J, leaving 3 bases unmatched. The CDR3: CASSYGTGAPYEQYF. The CDR3 nucleotides read TGTGCCAGCAGTTACGGGACAGGGGCCCCCTACGAGCAGTACTTC.

This clonotype was found many times. This rearrangement joins TRBV3-1 to TRBJ2-3; 7 bases map to TRBD2. In germline, CDR1 is LGHDT, CDR2 YNNKEL (reference sequence). This CDR3 is built from 15 residues. V was pared by 1 base and J by 5 bases, with 6 bases of the junction left unmatched. CDR3: CASSQASIAGDTQYF. The CDR3 nucleotides read TGTGCCAGCAGCCAAGCAAGCATAGCGGGAGATACGCAGTATTTT.

This clonotype was detected many times. The chain recombines TRBV30 with TRBJ1-2, with TRBD1 as a possible D gene (5 bases). Trimming shortened V by 3 bases and J by 8 bases, and 16 bases separated the two germline ends. CDR1 is GTSNPN, CDR2 SVGIG, per germline (reference sequence). This CDR3 is 13 amino acids long. The CDR3 DNA is TGTGCCTGGAGGTGGGGCCCAGCCAGAGGCTACACCTTC. Translated: CAWRWGPARGYTF. The full variable domain, completed using reference TRBV30 and TRBJ1-2, is SQTIHQWPATLVQPVGSPLSLECTVEGTSNPNLYWYRQAAGRGLQLLFYSVGIGQISSEVPQNLSASRPQDRQFILSSKKLLLSDSGFYLCAWRWGPARGYTFGSGTRLTVV.

This clonotype was detected many times. The rearrangement links TRBV24-1 to TRBJ2-7, with D uncertain. Per germline, CDR1 KGHDR and CDR2 SFDVKD. There are 12 residues in the CDR3. Trimming took off 3 bases at V and 5 bases at J, with 7 bases between the two ends. CDR3 DNA: TGTGCCACCAGTGATCACAGTCACGAGCAGTACTTC. Translating gives CATSDHSHEQYF.